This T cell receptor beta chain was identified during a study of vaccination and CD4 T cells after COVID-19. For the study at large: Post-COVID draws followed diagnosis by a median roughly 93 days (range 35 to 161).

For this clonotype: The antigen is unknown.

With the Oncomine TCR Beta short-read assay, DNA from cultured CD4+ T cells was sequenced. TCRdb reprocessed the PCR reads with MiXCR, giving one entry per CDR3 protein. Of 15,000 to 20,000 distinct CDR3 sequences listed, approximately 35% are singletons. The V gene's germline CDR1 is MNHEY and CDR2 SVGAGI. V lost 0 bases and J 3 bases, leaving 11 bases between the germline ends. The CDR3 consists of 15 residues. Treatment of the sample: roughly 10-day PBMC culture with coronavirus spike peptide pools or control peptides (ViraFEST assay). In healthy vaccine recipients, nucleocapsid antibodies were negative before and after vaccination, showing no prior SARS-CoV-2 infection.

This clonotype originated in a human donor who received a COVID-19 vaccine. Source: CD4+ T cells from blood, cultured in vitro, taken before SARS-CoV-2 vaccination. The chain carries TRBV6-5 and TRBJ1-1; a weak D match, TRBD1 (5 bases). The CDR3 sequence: CASSYSRDGHTEAFF. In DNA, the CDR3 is TGTGCCAGCAGTTACTCCAGGGACGGGCACACTGAAGCTTTCTTT.